This T cell receptor (beta chain) was documented in a study of blood T cell repertoires in COVID-19. At the level of the study: Nucleic acid was either cDNA or gDNA, and it came from T cells, B-cell-depleted T cells, or PBMCs.

Original data processing: From reference gene primer amplification, estimates of nucleated cell counts were derived. The table came from immunoSEQ multiplex PCR; TCRdb's copy has only in-frame clones and leaves some out. That table gives V, J and clone size, and the DNA gave D and trimming. This table holds 48,000 or so clones, under 90% found once. The CDR3 has 17 amino acids. Per the germline V gene, CDR1 is SGHDT and CDR2 is YYEEEE. J lost 0 bases, V lost 2 bases, and 5 bases had no gene match. V usage is TRBV5-6 and J usage is TRBJ2-6; 7 bases align to TRBD1. The material sequenced was peripheral blood. This receptor was taken from a woman aged 55-75 years with acute or convalescent COVID-19. CDR3 DNA: TGTGCCAGCAGCTTCTCGACAGGGAGCTCTGGGGCCAACGTCCTGACTTTC. Residues: CASSFSTGSSGANVLTF.